A selection of T cell receptor beta chains follows, all from one sample in a study of T cells after yellow fever vaccination. TCRdb passed the 5' RACE reads through MiXCR, listing each CDR3 protein once. The data show 200,000 to 300,000 distinct CDR3 sequences, with 6.9% seen just once and around 0.9% held by the top ten. The sample here was CD4+ T cells sorted from PBMCs, taken 15 days after the yellow fever booster vaccination. The source is a man aged 30 to 45 who received the YFV17D yellow fever vaccine. Both conserved end residues are part of each CDR3. D genes are given only for firm matches. A row's size may be missing; if present it is once, few, many or a size class.

j_call clone_size v_call d_call cdr3_nt cdr3_aa
TRBJ1-1 - TRBV6-2/TRBV6-3 - TGTGCCAGCACCCCCGGGGCGGGGACTGAAGCTTTCTTT CASTPGAGTEAFF
TRBJ2-5 many TRBV29-1 TRBD1 TGCAGCGTTGCATCGGGGACAGGGATTGTAGCGACCCAGTACTTC CSVASGTGIVATQYF
TRBJ2-2 few TRBV9 - TGTGCCAGCAGCGTAAGGGAGTCCGGGGAGCTGTTTTTT CASSVRESGELFF
TRBJ2-1 many TRBV5-1 - TGCGCCAGCAGGTCGGACAATGAGCAGTTCTTC CASRSDNEQFF
TRBJ2-2 - TRBV20-1 TRBD1 TGCAGTGCTTTCTCCAGGGACAGAAGACTCGGGGAGCTGTTTTTT CSAFSRDRRLGELFF
TRBJ2-7 few TRBV12-3/TRBV12-4 TRBD2 TGTGCCAGCAGTTTTAGCGGGAGTTTTGTCGAGCAGTACTTC CASSFSGSFVEQYF
TRBJ2-1 many TRBV20-1 - TGCAGTGCTAGACATTCAGGGGTCGGTGAGCAGTTCTTC CSARHSGVGEQFF
TRBJ2-1 - TRBV2 TRBD2 TGTGCCAGCAGTGAGAGTAGCGGGAGTTCAGGAGAGCAGTTCTTC CASSESSGSSGEQFF
TRBJ2-7 many TRBV9 - TGTGCCAGCAGTAGGGGGGTCGTCTCCTACGAGCAGTACTTC CASSRGVVSYEQYF
TRBJ2-5 many TRBV7-2 TRBD2 TGTGCCAGCAGACTAGCGGGAGAAGAGACCCAGTACTTC CASRLAGEETQYF
TRBJ2-3 few TRBV7-2 - TGTGCCAGCAGCTCTCAAAGCGCCCCTTTCACAGATACGCAGTATTTT CASSSQSAPFTDTQYF
TRBJ1-1 few TRBV7-2 - TGTGCCAGCAGCCCTGGGCGGACCGCCGCTGAGACTGAAGCTTTCTTT CASSPGRTAAETEAFF
TRBJ2-7 many TRBV4-1 - TGCGCCAGCAGCCAAGTATCAGGGGCCGACGAGCAGTACTTC CASSQVSGADEQYF
TRBJ2-7 many TRBV5-1 - TGCGCCAGCCGATCCGGGGGGCCACCCTACGAGCAGTACTTC CASRSGGPPYEQYF
TRBJ2-7 - TRBV5-1 - TGCGCCAGCAGCTTAGCCGGGAAATCATACTACGAGCAGTACTTC CASSLAGKSYYEQYF
TRBJ2-5 - TRBV15 TRBD2 TGTGCCACCAGCAGAGACTCGCGGGAGGTCCAAGAGACCCAGTACTTC CATSRDSREVQETQYF
TRBJ2-3 many TRBV10-3 - TGTGCCACAAAAGGCAGCTTAGCAGATACGCAGTATTTT CATKGSLADTQYF
TRBJ2-3 many TRBV7-2 - TGTGCCAGCAGCTTAGCAGTTCCAGATACGCAGTATTTT CASSLAVPDTQYF
TRBJ2-1 many TRBV6-5 - TGTGCCAGCAGGAACTATTTCAGTGAGCAGTTCTTC CASRNYFSEQFF
TRBJ2-3 few TRBV7-2 - TGTGCCAGCAGCTTAGGTGGGCTAACTAGCACAGATACGCAGTATTTT CASSLGGLTSTDTQYF
TRBJ2-7 few TRBV5-1 TRBD1 TGCGCCAGCAGCTACCTAGGGGGCCCACCCTACGAGCAGTACTTC CASSYLGGPPYEQYF
TRBJ2-5 many TRBV5-1 TRBD1 TGCGCCAGCAGCCCGACCGGGACAGGGATCGAGACCCAGTACTTC CASSPTGTGIETQYF
TRBJ2-1 few TRBV9 TRBD2 TGTGCCAGCAGCCCCATTCCCTTAGCGGGCCCCAATGAGCAGTTCTTC CASSPIPLAGPNEQFF
TRBJ2-7 once TRBV4-2 TRBD2 TGTGACAGCAGCCAAGAAGTTGTGGGACTAGGTTCCCACGAGCAGTACTTC CDSSQEVVGLGSHEQYF
TRBJ2-2 many TRBV27 - TGTGCCAGCAGCCCAACCGCGGGACTCTACACCGGGGAGCTGTTTTTT CASSPTAGLYTGELFF